The rows below give T cell receptor beta chains drawn from one sample of a study of blood T cell repertoires in COVID-19. Profiled with immunoSEQ multiplex PCR; TCRdb holds only in-frame clones, not every one. The data contain under 50,000 clones, approximately 79% of them seen just once; the ten biggest clones take up approximately 23%. The sample comprised peripheral blood. The receptors shown here come from a man between 65 and 85 years old with acute or convalescent COVID-19. Both conserved end residues are part of each CDR3. D genes are given only for firm matches. Some rows have no size entry. The others give once, few or many, or a class for an expanded clone.

TRBJ2-3 | TRBV6-5 | few | . | TGTGCCAGCAGGCCCAGACTGGGCACAGATACGCAGTATTTT | CASRPRLGTDTQYF
TRBJ2-2 | TRBV7-3 | . | . | TGTGCCAGCAGCTTAAATGCAGGGAACACCGGGGAGCTGTTTTTT | CASSLNAGNTGELFF
TRBJ2-7 | TRBV28 | . | TRBD2 | TGTGCCACCGGGGGGGGGTGGTCCTACGAGCAGTACTTC | CATGGGWSYEQYF
TRBJ1-3 | TRBV3-1/TRBV3-2 | . | . | TGTGCCAGCAGCCCGACAGGACCAGGAAACACCATATATTTT | CASSPTGPGNTIYF
TRBJ2-7 | TRBV10-3 | . | . | TGTGCCACCGTCGACTCCAACTCCTACGAGCAGTACTTC | CATVDSNSYEQYF
TRBJ2-7 | TRBV4-1 | . | . | TGCGCCAGCAGCCAAGACCCAGGGGCCTACGAGCAGTACTTC | CASSQDPGAYEQYF
TRBJ2-3 | TRBV7-2 | . | . | TGTGCCAGCAGCTGGGGGACTTCTAGCACAGATACGCAGTATTTT | CASSWGTSSTDTQYF
TRBJ2-5 | TRBV7-2 | . | . | TGTGCCAGCAGCTTAGGAGGGCGGCTAGAGACCCAGTACTTC | CASSLGGRLETQYF
TRBJ2-7 | TRBV5-1 | . | . | TGCGCCAGCAGCTTGGAGCCGGGCGAGCAGTACTTC | CASSLEPGEQYF
TRBJ1-6 | TRBV11-2 | . | . | TGTGCCAGCAGCCAAGGGACACCTGTTTCACCCCTCCACTTT | CASSQGTPVSPLHF
TRBJ2-1 | TRBV7-2 | . | TRBD2 | TGTGCCAGCAGCTTACGACTAGCGGGAGTGAATGAGCAGTTCTTC | CASSLRLAGVNEQFF
TRBJ2-1 | TRBV5-4 | . | TRBD2 | TGTGCCAGCAGATTTGGGGGGACTAGCGGTTTCAATGAGCAGTTCTTC | CASRFGGTSGFNEQFF
TRBJ1-1 | TRBV4-2 | . | . | TGTGCCAGCAGCCAAGGGGTTGTAGGGGACACTGAAGCTTTCTTT | CASSQGVVGDTEAFF
TRBJ2-3 | TRBV25-1 | . | TRBD2 | TGTGCCGCCGGGACTACCTACACAGATACGCAGTATTTT | CAAGTTYTDTQYF
TRBJ1-5 | TRBV6-2/TRBV6-3 | few | TRBD1 | TGTGCCAGCAGTTACTTCTCGGGACAGGGGACCTTAGGGGGCAATCAGCCCCAGCATTTT | CASSYFSGQGTLGGNQPQHF
TRBJ1-1 | TRBV5-5 | . | . | TGTGCCAGCAGCTCATCAATGAACACTGAAGCTTTCTTT | CASSSSMNTEAFF
TRBJ1-5 | TRBV6-5 | . | TRBD1 | TGTGCCACCTGGGGACAGTCAGGACAGCCCCAGCATTTT | CATWGQSGQPQHF
TRBJ2-3 | TRBV7-2 | . | . | TGTGCCAGCAGCGCCCAGAGCGCAGATACGCAGTATTTT | CASSAQSADTQYF
TRBJ1-2 | TRBV6-1 | . | . | TGTGCCAGCAGTGAATGGTGGGAGGGGATAGTGGGCTACACCTTC | CASSEWWEGIVGYTF
TRBJ1-5 | TRBV7-9 | few | TRBD1 | TGTGCCAGCAGCCCAGGGGGTTTGGGCAATCAGCCCCAGCATTTT | CASSPGGLGNQPQHF
TRBJ2-1 | TRBV6-2/TRBV6-3 | . | . | TGTGCCAGCAGTTACTCGCCCTCGGGGGTACGAGGCAATGAGCAGTTCTTC | CASSYSPSGVRGNEQFF
TRBJ1-2 | TRBV15 | . | TRBD1 | TGTGCCACCAGCGTGGGACAGGGGGCGAACTATGGCTACACCTTC | CATSVGQGANYGYTF
TRBJ2-1 | TRBV28 | . | TRBD2 | TGTGCCAGCAGTTCGGGCGGGAGGGCCTACAATGAGCAGTTCTTC | CASSSGGRAYNEQFF
TRBJ1-2 | TRBV7-2 | . | . | TGTGCCAGCAGCTCCTGGGCCGACTATGGCTACACCTTC | CASSSWADYGYTF
TRBJ2-2 | TRBV19 | . | TRBD2 | TGTGCCAGTAATAGGGGAGGGCCAAGTGGGGAGCTGTTTTTT | CASNRGGPSGELFF
TRBJ2-7 | TRBV25-1 | . | . | TGTGCCAGCAGTGAGAGAGGTTTGTACGAGCAGTACTTC | CASSERGLYEQYF
TRBJ1-5 | TRBV10-3 | once | . | TGTGCCATCAACTCGAATAGCAATCAGCCCCAGCATTTT | CAINSNSNQPQHF
TRBJ2-3 | TRBV7-9 | . | . | TGTGCCAGCAGCTTAGCGCAGGCTAGCTGGGGCACAGATACGCAGTATTTT | CASSLAQASWGTDTQYF
TRBJ2-5 | TRBV6-1 | . | . | TGTGCCAGCAGTGAAAGGGAGCTGGAGACCCAGTACTTC | CASSERELETQYF
TRBJ2-1 | TRBV10-3 | . | TRBD2 | TGTGCCATCACTAGCGGGAGCTACAATGAGCAGTTCTTC | CAITSGSYNEQFF
TRBJ1-2 | TRBV9 | . | . | TGTGCCAGCAGCGTAGCTAACCTCTATGGCTACACCTTC | CASSVANLYGYTF
TRBJ2-2 | TRBV24-1 | . | TRBD1 | TGTGCCACCACCGGGACAGGGACCACCGGGGAGCTGTTTTTT | CATTGTGTTGELFF
TRBJ2-5 | TRBV5-1 | . | . | TGCGCCAGCAGCTTCAACAGTCAAGAGACCCAGTACTTC | CASSFNSQETQYF
TRBJ1-1 | TRBV9 | few | . | TGTGCCAGTACGACGGGGGTGGACACTGAAGCTTTCTTT | CASTTGVDTEAFF
TRBJ1-3 | TRBV27 | . | . | TGTGCCAGCAGTTTAACCTTCACTGAGGGAAACACCATATATTTT | CASSLTFTEGNTIYF
TRBJ1-2 | TRBV25-1 | . | TRBD1 | TGTGCCAGCACCCTGGGGACAGGGGGCGCGAATGGCTACACCTTC | CASTLGTGGANGYTF
TRBJ2-2 | TRBV7-9 | . | TRBD2 | TGTGCCAGCAGCTTACCGCTAGCGGGTACCGGGGAGCTGTTTTTT | CASSLPLAGTGELFF
TRBJ1-2 | TRBV9 | . | . | TGTGCCAGCAGCGCGACCCGGGAGCCTAACTATGGCTACACCTTC | CASSATREPNYGYTF
TRBJ1-3 | TRBV2 | few | . | TGTGCCAGCAGTATCTTACTCGGAAACACCATATATTTT | CASSILLGNTIYF
TRBJ1-6 | TRBV19 | . | TRBD1 | TGTGCCAGTGGGACAGGGGCGGCGGCTAATTCACCCCTCCACTTT | CASGTGAAANSPLHF
TRBJ2-7 | TRBV20-1 | . | . | TGCAGTGCTAGTAGGGGCAGGGACTCCTACGAGCAGTACTTC | CSASRGRDSYEQYF
TRBJ2-5 | TRBV9 | . | . | TGTGCCAGCAGCGCCGGGACTTTGCAAGAGACCCAGTACTTC | CASSAGTLQETQYF
TRBJ2-3 | TRBV7-9 | . | TRBD2 | TGTGCCAGCAGCCACCTGGGACTAGACTGGGCAGATACGCAGTATTTT | CASSHLGLDWADTQYF
TRBJ2-7 | TRBV4-3 | . | TRBD1 | TGCGCCAGCAGCCCCGCAGAGGACAGGAGGAAAAACGAGCAGTACTTC | CASSPAEDRRKNEQYF
TRBJ2-7 | TRBV19 | . | TRBD2 | TGTGCCAGTAGTATGGGGCGGGAGGGCCGATACGAGCAGTACTTC | CASSMGREGRYEQYF
TRBJ2-7 | TRBV7-9 | . | . | TGTGCCAGCAGCTTAGGTGGGAGATCCTACGAGCAGTACTTC | CASSLGGRSYEQYF
TRBJ2-2 | TRBV5-1 | once | TRBD1 | TGCGCCAGCAGCTTGACGGGACAGGGGGTGGTGTTTTTT | CASSLTGQGVVFF
TRBJ1-3 | TRBV19 | . | . | TGTGCCAGTAGTATCTACGCGGCAAGCTCTGGAAACACCATATATTTT | CASSIYAASSGNTIYF
TRBJ1-1 | TRBV7-2 | . | . | TGTGCCAGCAGCTCATGGGGGCTTGGCACTGAAGCTTTCTTT | CASSSWGLGTEAFF
TRBJ2-5 | TRBV28 | . | . | TGTGCCAGCAGTTTTGGAGGGTCCCAGCTCCAAGAGACCCAGTACTTC | CASSFGGSQLQETQYF
TRBJ2-7 | TRBV19 | . | . | TGTGCCAGTAGTATAGATGGGGCAGAAGCCTACGAGCAGTACTTC | CASSIDGAEAYEQYF
TRBJ2-1 | TRBV5-1 | once | TRBD1 | TGCGCCAGCAGCGGGACAGGGGGCAGGAATGAGCAGTTCTTC | CASSGTGGRNEQFF